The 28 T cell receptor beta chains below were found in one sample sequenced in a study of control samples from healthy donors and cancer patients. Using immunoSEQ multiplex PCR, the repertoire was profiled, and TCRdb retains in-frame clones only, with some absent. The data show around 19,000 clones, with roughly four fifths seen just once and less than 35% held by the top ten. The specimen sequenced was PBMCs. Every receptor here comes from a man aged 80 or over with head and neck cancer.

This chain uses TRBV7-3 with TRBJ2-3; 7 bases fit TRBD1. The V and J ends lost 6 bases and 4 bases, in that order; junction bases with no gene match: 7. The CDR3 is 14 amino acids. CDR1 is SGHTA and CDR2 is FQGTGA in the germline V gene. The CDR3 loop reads CASSEGGAPDTQYF. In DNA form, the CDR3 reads TGTGCCAGCAGTGAAGGGGGCGCGCCAGATACGCAGTATTTT. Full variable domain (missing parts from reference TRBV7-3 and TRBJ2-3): GAGVSQTPSNKVTEKGKYVELRCDPISGHTALYWYRQSLGQGPEFLIYFQGTGAADDSGLPNDRFFAVRPEGSVSTLKIQRTERGDSAVYLCASSEGGAPDTQYFGPGTRLTVL.

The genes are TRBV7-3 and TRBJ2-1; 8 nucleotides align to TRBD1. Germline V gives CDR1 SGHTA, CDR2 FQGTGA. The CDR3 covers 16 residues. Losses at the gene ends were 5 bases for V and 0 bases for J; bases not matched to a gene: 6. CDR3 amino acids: CASSGRQGSSYNEQFF. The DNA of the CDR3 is TGTGCCAGCAGCGGAAGACAGGGGAGCTCCTACAATGAGCAGTTCTTC. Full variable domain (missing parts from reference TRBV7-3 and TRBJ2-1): GAGVSQTPSNKVTEKGKYVELRCDPISGHTALYWYRQSLGQGPEFLIYFQGTGAADDSGLPNDRFFAVRPEGSVSTLKIQRTERGDSAVYLCASSGRQGSSYNEQFFGPGTRLTVL.

The CDR3 region has the DNA TGCACCAGCAGCAAAGAGGAGACGAGCTCCTACAATGAGCAGTTCTTC. It encodes CTSSKEETSSYNEQFF. The J gene is TRBJ2-1, the V gene TRBV1; the DNA was not compared with TRBD2, the D call given in the table. TRBV1 is given as a pseudogene. This CDR3 comprises 16 residues.

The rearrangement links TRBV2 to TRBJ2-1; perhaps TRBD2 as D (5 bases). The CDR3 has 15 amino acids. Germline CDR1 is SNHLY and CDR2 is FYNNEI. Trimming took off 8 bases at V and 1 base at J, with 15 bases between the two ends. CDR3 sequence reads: CASPAPGVSYNEQFF. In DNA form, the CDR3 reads TGTGCCAGCCCTGCACCCGGGGTATCCTACAATGAGCAGTTCTTC.

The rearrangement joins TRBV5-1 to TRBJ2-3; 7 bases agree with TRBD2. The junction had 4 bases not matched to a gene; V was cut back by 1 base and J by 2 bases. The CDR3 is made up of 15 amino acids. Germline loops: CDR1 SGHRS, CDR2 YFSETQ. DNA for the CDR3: TGCGCCAGCAGCTTGCAGCGGGGCGTCACAGATACGCAGTATTTT. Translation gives CASSLQRGVTDTQYF.

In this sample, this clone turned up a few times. As DNA, the CDR3 is TGCGCCAGCAGCTTGGCCGTCGGACCCTCCTACGAGCAGTACTTC. Its translation is CASSLAVGPSYEQYF. The rearrangement uses TRBV5-1 and TRBJ2-7; D gene unclear. This CDR3 spans 15 amino acids. The ends were cut back, 0 bases at V and 0 bases at J, with 10 bases in the middle. Germline-derived CDR1 and CDR2 are SGHRS and YFSETQ.

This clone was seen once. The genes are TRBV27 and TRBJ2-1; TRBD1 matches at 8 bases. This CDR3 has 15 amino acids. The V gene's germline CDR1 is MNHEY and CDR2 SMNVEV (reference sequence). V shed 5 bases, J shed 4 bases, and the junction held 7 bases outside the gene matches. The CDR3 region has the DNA TGTGCCAGCAGTCCGACAGGGGTGGATTACAATGAGCAGTTCTTC. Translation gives CASSPTGVDYNEQFF.

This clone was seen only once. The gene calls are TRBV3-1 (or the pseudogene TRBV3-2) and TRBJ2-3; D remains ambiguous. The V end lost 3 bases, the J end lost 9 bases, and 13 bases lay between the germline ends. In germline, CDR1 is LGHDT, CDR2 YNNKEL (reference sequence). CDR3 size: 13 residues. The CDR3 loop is CASSHLTEWTQYF. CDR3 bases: TGTGCCAGCAGCCATTTGACGGAGTGGACGCAGTATTTT.

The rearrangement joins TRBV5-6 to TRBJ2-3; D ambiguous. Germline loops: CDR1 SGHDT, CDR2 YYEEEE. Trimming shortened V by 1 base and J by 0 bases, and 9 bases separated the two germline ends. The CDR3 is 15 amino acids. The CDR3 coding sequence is TGTGCCAGCAGCTTGCTGGCGAGAAGCACAGATACGCAGTATTTT. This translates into CASSLLARSTDTQYF.

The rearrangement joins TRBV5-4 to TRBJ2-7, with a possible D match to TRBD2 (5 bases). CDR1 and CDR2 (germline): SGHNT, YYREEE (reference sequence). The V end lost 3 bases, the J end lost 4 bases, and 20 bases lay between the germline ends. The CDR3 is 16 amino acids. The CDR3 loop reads CASSSTGSALGYEQYF. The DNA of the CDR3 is TGTGCCAGCAGCTCCACGGGAAGCGCTTTGGGATACGAGCAGTACTTC.

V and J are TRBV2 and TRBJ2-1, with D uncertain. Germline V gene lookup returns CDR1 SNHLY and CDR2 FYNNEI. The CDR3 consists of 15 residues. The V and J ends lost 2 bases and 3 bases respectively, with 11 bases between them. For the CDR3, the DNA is TGTGCCAGCAGTGAAAACGCTCCAGACTACAATGAGCAGTTCTTC. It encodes CASSENAPDYNEQFF.

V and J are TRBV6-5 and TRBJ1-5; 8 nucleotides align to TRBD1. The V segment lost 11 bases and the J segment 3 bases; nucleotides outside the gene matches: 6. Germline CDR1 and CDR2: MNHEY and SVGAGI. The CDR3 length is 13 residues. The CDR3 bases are TGTGCCGGAGCGGGACAGGTCAATCAGCCCCAGCATTTT. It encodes CAGAGQVNQPQHF.

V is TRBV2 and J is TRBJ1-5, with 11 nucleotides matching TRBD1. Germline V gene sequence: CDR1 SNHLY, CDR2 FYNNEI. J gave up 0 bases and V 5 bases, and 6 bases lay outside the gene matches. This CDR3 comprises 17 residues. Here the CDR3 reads CASSRTGGKYSNQPQHF. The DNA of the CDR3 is TGTGCCAGCAGTAGGACAGGGGGCAAATATAGCAATCAGCCCCAGCATTTT.

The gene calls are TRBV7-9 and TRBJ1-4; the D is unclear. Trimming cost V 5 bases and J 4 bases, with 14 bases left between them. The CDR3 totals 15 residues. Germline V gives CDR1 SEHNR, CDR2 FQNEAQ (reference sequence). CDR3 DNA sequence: TGTGCCAGCAGCCCCCGACATGAGGGTAATGAAAAACTGTTTTTT. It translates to CASSPRHEGNEKLFF.

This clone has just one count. CDR3 residues: CASSLEGGPYEQYF. CDR3 DNA sequence: TGTGCCAGCAGCTTAGAGGGGGGCCCCTACGAGCAGTACTTC. The chain is built from TRBV7-2 and TRBJ2-7; either TRBD1 or TRBD2 may fit D (6 bases each). Germline V CDR1 and CDR2: SGHTA, FQGNSA. Trimming shortened V by 1 base and J by 2 bases, and 9 bases separated the two germline ends. The CDR3 has 14 residues.

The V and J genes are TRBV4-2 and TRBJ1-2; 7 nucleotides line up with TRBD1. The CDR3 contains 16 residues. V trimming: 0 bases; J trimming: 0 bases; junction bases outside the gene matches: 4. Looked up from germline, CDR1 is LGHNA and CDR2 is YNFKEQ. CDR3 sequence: CASSQDGTEANYGYTF. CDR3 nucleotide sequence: TGTGCCAGCAGCCAAGATGGGACAGAAGCTAACTATGGCTACACCTTC.

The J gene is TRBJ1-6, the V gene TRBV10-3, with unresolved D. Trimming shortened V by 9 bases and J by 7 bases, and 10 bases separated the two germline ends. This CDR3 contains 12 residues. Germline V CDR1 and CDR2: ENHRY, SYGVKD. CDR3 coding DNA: TGTGCCATAGGCCCCCAGAATTCACCCCTCCACTTT. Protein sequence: CAIGPQNSPLHF.

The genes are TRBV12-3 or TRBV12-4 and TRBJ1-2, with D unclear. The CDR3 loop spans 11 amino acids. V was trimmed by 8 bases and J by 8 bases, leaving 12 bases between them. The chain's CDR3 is CASPTTDGYTF. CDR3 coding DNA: TGTGCCAGCCCCACGACCGACGGCTACACCTTC.

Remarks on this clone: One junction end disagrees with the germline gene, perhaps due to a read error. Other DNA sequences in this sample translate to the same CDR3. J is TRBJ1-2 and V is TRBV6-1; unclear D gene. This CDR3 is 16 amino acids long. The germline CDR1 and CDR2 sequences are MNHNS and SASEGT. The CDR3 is CASSEAWPAAVYGYTF. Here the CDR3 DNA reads TGCGCCAGCAGTGAAGCGTGGCCAGCGGCTGTCTATGGCTACACCTTC.

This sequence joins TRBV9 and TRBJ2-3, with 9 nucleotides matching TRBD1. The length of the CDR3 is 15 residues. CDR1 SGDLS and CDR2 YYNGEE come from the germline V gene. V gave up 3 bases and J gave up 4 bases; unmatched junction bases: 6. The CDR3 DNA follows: TGTGCCAGCAGCGACCGGGACAGGGAGTCAGATACGCAGTATTTT. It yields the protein CASSDRDRESDTQYF.

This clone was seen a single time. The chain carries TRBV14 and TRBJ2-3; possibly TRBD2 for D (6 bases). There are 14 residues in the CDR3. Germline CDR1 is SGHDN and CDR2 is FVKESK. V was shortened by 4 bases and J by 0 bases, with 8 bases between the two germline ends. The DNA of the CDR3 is TGTGCCAGCAGCCCGGGGACTAGCACAGATACGCAGTATTTT. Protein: CASSPGTSTDTQYF.

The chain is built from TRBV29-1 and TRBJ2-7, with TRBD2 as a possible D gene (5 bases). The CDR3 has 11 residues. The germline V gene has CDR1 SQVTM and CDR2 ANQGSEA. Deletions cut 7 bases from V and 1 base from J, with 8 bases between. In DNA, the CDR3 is TGCAGCGCGAGGACTTCCTACGAGCAGTACTTC. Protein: CSARTSYEQYF.

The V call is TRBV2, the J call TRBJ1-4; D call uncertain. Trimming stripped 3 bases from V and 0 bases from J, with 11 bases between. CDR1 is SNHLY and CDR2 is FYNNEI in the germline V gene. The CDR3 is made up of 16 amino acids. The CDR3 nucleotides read TGTGCCAGCAGTGAGTTGGTGCCGGCAACTAATGAAAAACTGTTTTTT. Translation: CASSELVPATNEKLFF.

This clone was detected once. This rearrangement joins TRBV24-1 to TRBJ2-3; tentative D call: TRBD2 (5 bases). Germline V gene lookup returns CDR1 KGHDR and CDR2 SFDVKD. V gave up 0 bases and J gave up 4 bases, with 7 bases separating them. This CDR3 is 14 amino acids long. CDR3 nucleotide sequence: TGTGCCACCAGTGATTTGGAGGGAGCAGATACGCAGTATTTT. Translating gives CATSDLEGADTQYF.

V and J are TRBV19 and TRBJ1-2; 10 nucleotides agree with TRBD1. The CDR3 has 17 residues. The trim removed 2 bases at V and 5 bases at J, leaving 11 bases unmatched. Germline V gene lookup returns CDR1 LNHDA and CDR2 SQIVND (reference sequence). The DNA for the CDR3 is TGTGCCAGTAGTATACCGCGGGCCGGGACAGGGGATTATGGCTACACCTTC. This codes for CASSIPRAGTGDYGYTF.

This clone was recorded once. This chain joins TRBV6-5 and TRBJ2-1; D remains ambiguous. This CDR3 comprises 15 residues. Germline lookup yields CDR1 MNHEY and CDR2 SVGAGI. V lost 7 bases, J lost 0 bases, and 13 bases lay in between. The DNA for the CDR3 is TGTGCCAGCACTACATCCGCGAGCTCCTACAATGAGCAGTTCTTC. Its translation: CASTTSASSYNEQFF.

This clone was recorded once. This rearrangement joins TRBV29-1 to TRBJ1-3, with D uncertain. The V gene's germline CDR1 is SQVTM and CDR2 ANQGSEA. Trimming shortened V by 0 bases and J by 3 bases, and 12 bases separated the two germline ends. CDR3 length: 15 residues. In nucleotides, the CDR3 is TGCAGCGTTGAAGATTCGGCCGGGAGTGGAAACACCATATATTTT. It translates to CSVEDSAGSGNTIYF.

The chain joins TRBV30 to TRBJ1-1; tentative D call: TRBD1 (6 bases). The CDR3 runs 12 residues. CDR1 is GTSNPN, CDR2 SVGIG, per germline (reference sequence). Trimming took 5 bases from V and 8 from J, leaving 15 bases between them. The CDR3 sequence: CAWGGAEVEAFF. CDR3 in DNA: TGTGCCTGGGGGGGCGCCGAGGTAGAAGCTTTCTTT. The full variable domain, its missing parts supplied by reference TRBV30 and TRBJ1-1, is SQTIHQWPATLVQPVGSPLSLECTVEGTSNPNLYWYRQAAGRGLQLLFYSVGIGQISSEVPQNLSASRPQDRQFILSSKKLLLSDSGFYLCAWGGAEVEAFFGQGTRLTVV.